Detailed here is one T cell receptor (beta chain). Its cognate antigen is unknown. The data belong to a study of cytomegalovirus exposure and HLA in healthy donors. After removal of 6 bases from V and 3 bases from J, the junction contained 5 bases not matched to a gene. The CDR3 totals 14 residues. Per germline, CDR1 SGHVS and CDR2 FQNEAQ. Study-wide findings and caveats: TCR beta V segments were, for the most part, productive about 87% or about 30% of the time in an earlier analysis. According to reports, the classifier identified cytomegalovirus status with high specificity and sensitivity. Presence/absence analyses rested on an assumption that sequencing depth was roughly uniform across donors.

Primers included in the PCR were 60 Vbeta and 13 Jbeta primers. Assay: immunoSEQ multiplex PCR; the TCRdb copy retains only in-frame clones and omits some. The sample holds about 110,000 clones, under 90% seen once. This receptor was taken from a woman aged 18-29 years in good health and CMV-seronegative. The chain employs TRBV7-8 and TRBJ2-7; 10 bases line up with TRBD2. The material sequenced was PBMCs. The CDR3 DNA reads as TGTGCCAGCAGAACTAGCGGGACCCTCTACGAGCAGTACTTC. Translation: CASRTSGTLYEQYF.